This T cell receptor (beta chain) was recorded in a study of early T cells in non-severe SARS-CoV-2 infection. The wider study: RNA in bulk from unsorted whole blood was sequenced, and chains were unpaired. The study's findings and limits: Reliance on VDJdb matching favored anti-spike CD8 responses; private and CD4 specificities were missed.

The TCR library protocol was used to attach unique molecular identifiers. These identifiers were attached to individual cDNA molecules. MiXCR, applied by TCRdb to the 5' RACE reads, yields one record per CDR3 protein. The data hold about 83,000 distinct CDR3 sequences, with more than 9% observed a single time. Germline CDR1 and CDR2: GTSNPN and SVGIG (reference sequence). The CDR3 is 13 amino acids. V lost 1 base, J lost 7 bases, and 8 bases lay in between. This clonotype was recorded once. Antigen: not known. One base away lies a much larger clone, so this may be a sequencing read error. The sample taken for sequencing was whole blood. The V call is TRBV30, the J call TRBJ1-6, with unresolved D. The receptor was isolated from an adult who was a healthcare worker with PCR-confirmed SARS-CoV-2 infection or an uninfected control (not recorded which). CDR3: CAWSGPVNSPLHF. CDR3 nucleotides: TGTGCCTGGAGTGGACCGGTGAATTCACCCCTCCACTTT.